This T cell receptor beta chain is drawn from a study of blood T cells in healthy people across ages. A J-beta primer mix and a sample-barcoded 5' primer were used in a second PCR of about 7 to 12 cycles. Via MiXCR, TCRdb re-called the 5' RACE reads, giving one row per CDR3 protein. The data contain nearly 800,000 distinct CDR3 sequences, 20% to 25% of them singletons. Trimming cost V 3 bases and J 4 bases, with 15 bases left between them. Germline V gene sequence: CDR1 SGHTA, CDR2 FQGTGA. The CDR3 is made up of 15 amino acids. This same sample was also part of a study on T cells of mothers and their children.

The V and J genes are TRBV7-3 and TRBJ2-5; perhaps TRBD1 as D (5 bases). The source material was blood. The sequence came from a boy aged 5-17 years in good health. CDR3 DNA: TGTGCCAGCAGCTTTACAGGTTACCGCGGAGAGACCCAGTACTTC. Residues: CASSFTGYRGETQYF. Based on the CDR3 plus reference TRBV7-3 and TRBJ2-5, the full variable domain is GAGVSQTPSNKVTEKGKYVELRCDPISGHTALYWYRQSLGQGPEFLIYFQGTGAADDSGLPNDRFFAVRPEGSVSTLKIQRTERGDSAVYLCASSFTGYRGETQYFGPGTRLLVL.